A selection of T cell receptor beta chains follows, all from one sample in a study of cytomegalovirus exposure and HLA in healthy donors. Libraries were prepared by immunoSEQ multiplex PCR; TCRdb keeps only in-frame clonotypes and omits some of them. Among roughly 190,000 clones listed, 65% to 85% were seen once. The sequenced sample was PBMCs. All receptors come from a young woman in good health and CMV-seronegative. The CDR3 runs from the conserved cysteine through the conserved F or W. A D gene is named only where the DNA matches it firmly. Some rows have no size entry. The others give once, few or many, or a class for an expanded clone.

.,TRBV9,.,TRBJ1-2,TGTGCCAGCAACCGTAAGGATCAGGCGTATGGCTACACCTTC,CASNRKDQAYGYTF
TRBD2,TRBV6-5,.,TRBJ2-1,TGTGCCAGCACGCTAGCGGGGATCAATGAGCAGTTCTTC,CASTLAGINEQFF
TRBD1,TRBV5-1,.,TRBJ1-2,TGCGCCAGCAGCCGACTAGGGACAGGGAGCTATGGCTACACCTTC,CASSRLGTGSYGYTF
TRBD2,TRBV10-3,few,TRBJ2-1,TGTGCCATCAGTGTTACTAGCGGGGAGAGCTCCTACAATGAGCAGTTCTTC,CAISVTSGESSYNEQFF
TRBD2,TRBV27,few,TRBJ2-7,TGTGCCAGCAGTTCCCTTGGGGGAGGGGTGCTTTTACGCCCCTACGAGCAGTACTTC,CASSSLGGGVLLRPYEQYF
TRBD1,TRBV6-6,.,TRBJ1-6,TGTGCCAGCAGCCGACAGGGGTTAGAATCACCCCTCCACTTT,CASSRQGLESPLHF
.,TRBV30,.,TRBJ1-1,TGTGCCTGGAGTGTATTACGAGTTCCGGACACTGAAGCTTTCTTT,CAWSVLRVPDTEAFF
TRBD2,TRBV9,.,TRBJ2-7,TGTGCCAGCAGCAAAAGACTAGCGGGAGACTACGAGCAGTACTTC,CASSKRLAGDYEQYF
.,TRBV6-4,few,TRBJ2-3,TGTGCCAGCAGTGCACGGGGAGGAAGCACAGATACGCAGTATTTT,CASSARGGSTDTQYF
.,TRBV7-9,.,TRBJ2-3,TGTGCCAGCAGCTTGAGACAGGTCGCGCTGACAGATACGCAGTATTTT,CASSLRQVALTDTQYF
TRBD2,TRBV7-3,.,TRBJ2-1,TGTGCCAGCAGCTTGAGTAGCGGGAGTGTAAATGAGCAGTTCTTC,CASSLSSGSVNEQFF
.,TRBV7-9,few,TRBJ1-2,TGTTCCAGCAGCCTGCTCACGCTAAGCGGCTACACCTTC,CSSSLLTLSGYTF
TRBD2,TRBV30,few,TRBJ2-1,TGTGCCTGGAGTATCGCTAGCGGGACGAATGAGCAGTTCTTC,CAWSIASGTNEQFF
.,TRBV9,.,TRBJ2-1,TGTGCCAGCAGCGTTTATGACAATGAGCAGTTCTTC,CASSVYDNEQFF
TRBD1,TRBV9,.,TRBJ1-1,TGTGCCAGCAGCGCGACAGGGATGAACACTGAAGCTTTCTTT,CASSATGMNTEAFF
TRBD1,TRBV4-1,.,TRBJ1-1,TGCGCCAGCAGCCAAGACCCCACAGGGGCCGCCCTGGCCACTGAAGCTTTCTTT,CASSQDPTGAALATEAFF
TRBD1,TRBV19,.,TRBJ1-1,TGTGCCAGTAGTATTGGGGGACAGAGAAACACTGAAGCTTTCTTT,CASSIGGQRNTEAFF
TRBD1,TRBV5-6,.,TRBJ1-2,TGTGCCAGCAGCTTGGCCTATAGACAGGGGGGCTATGGCTACACCTTC,CASSLAYRQGGYGYTF
TRBD1,TRBV15,.,TRBJ2-7,TGTGCCACCAGCAAGGACAGGGTAATGGAGCAGTACTTC,CATSKDRVMEQYF
TRBD2,TRBV4-1,.,TRBJ2-3,TGCGCCAGCAGCCAAGATTTACTGGGACTAGGGGATACGCAGTATTTT,CASSQDLLGLGDTQYF
.,TRBV7-3,.,TRBJ2-1,TGTGCCAGCAGCTTAACTTCAGGTAAGCTTGGCTGGCGTATTGAGCAGTTCTTC,CASSLTSGKLGWRIEQFF
.,TRBV27,.,TRBJ2-2,TGTGCCAGCAGTTTAGGATTAAGGGGTTTTGCCACCGGGGAGCTGTTTTTT,CASSLGLRGFATGELFF
TRBD1,TRBV5-4,few,TRBJ1-3,TGTGCCAGCAGTAGGGACAGGGCGAACTCTGGAAACACCATATATTTT,CASSRDRANSGNTIYF
TRBD2,TRBV7-2,once,TRBJ2-1,TGTGCCAGCAGCTTACGGACTAGCGTCAATGAGCAGTTCTTC,CASSLRTSVNEQFF
TRBD1,TRBV29-1,.,TRBJ1-1,TGCAGCGTTACAGGGGGCAGGAACACTGAAGCTTTCTTT,CSVTGGRNTEAFF
.,TRBV14,.,TRBJ2-1,TGTGCCAGCAGCGTGCAACGGGCCTACAATGAGCAGTTCTTC,CASSVQRAYNEQFF
TRBD2,TRBV4-3,few,TRBJ2-5,TGCGCCAGCAGCCTCGGGACTAGCGGGAAAGAGACCCAGTACTTC,CASSLGTSGKETQYF
TRBD1,TRBV9,.,TRBJ1-3,TGTGCCAGCAGCGACCGACAGGGAATTGAAAACACCATATATTTT,CASSDRQGIENTIYF
TRBD2,TRBV7-3,.,TRBJ2-1,TGTGCCAGCAGCTCTAGCGGAAACTCCTACAATGAGCAGTTCTTC,CASSSSGNSYNEQFF
TRBD1,TRBV18,.,TRBJ2-7,TGTGCCAGCTCACCACCGCCGGGACAGGGAGTTCGCGAGCAGTACTTC,CASSPPPGQGVREQYF
.,TRBV11-2,.,TRBJ1-2,TGTGCCAGCAGCTTAGACGGGACTCAAGGGGGCTACACCTTC,CASSLDGTQGGYTF
TRBD2,TRBV5-6,.,TRBJ2-1,TGTGCCAGCAGCTTCTCGCCGGGACTAGCGGGAGACTACCTCAATGAGCAGTTCTTC,CASSFSPGLAGDYLNEQFF
.,TRBV6-6,.,TRBJ1-2,TGTGCCAGCAGTTACTCAGGGGACTATGGCTACACCTTC,CASSYSGDYGYTF
TRBD2,TRBV19,.,TRBJ2-7,TGTGCCAGTAGTGGAAGCGGGGCTCGCGAGCAGTACTTC,CASSGSGAREQYF
TRBD1,TRBV14,.,TRBJ1-6,TGTGCCAGCAGCCAATATACCGGGACAGGGGGCGAAAATTCACCCCTCCACTTT,CASSQYTGTGGENSPLHF
.,TRBV6-6,.,TRBJ2-7,TGTGCCAGCAGTCCCGGACAGATCTACGAGCAGTACTTC,CASSPGQIYEQYF
.,TRBV19,.,TRBJ1-2,TGTGCCAGTAGCCCCTCGGCTAACTATGGCTACACCTTC,CASSPSANYGYTF
.,TRBV10-1,once,TRBJ2-7,TGCGCCAGCAGCCGCGACAGTGGCGAGCAGTACTTC,CASSRDSGEQYF
TRBD2,TRBV2,.,TRBJ2-1,TGTGCCGTCCCGGCAGGACTAGACTACAATGAGCAGTTCTTC,CAVPAGLDYNEQFF
TRBD1,TRBV9,.,TRBJ2-7,TGTGCCAGCAGCGTCGGGACAGGCCTTTCCTACGAGCAGTACTTC,CASSVGTGLSYEQYF
TRBD1,TRBV9,.,TRBJ2-7,TGTGCCAGCAGCGGACACCGGGACAGGCCCTACGAGCAGTACTTC,CASSGHRDRPYEQYF
TRBD2,TRBV4-2,few,TRBJ2-1,TGTGCCAGCAGCCAACTCCAGACTAGCGGCTTCTACAATGAGCAGTTCTTC,CASSQLQTSGFYNEQFF
.,TRBV11-2,.,TRBJ2-5,TGTGCCAGCAGCTTAGATGAGGGCTTCCTAGAGACCCAGTACTTC,CASSLDEGFLETQYF
TRBD2,TRBV4-2,.,TRBJ2-3,TGTGCCAGCAGCCAAGAGATACACGGACTAGCCGGATCAGATACGCAGTATTTT,CASSQEIHGLAGSDTQYF
TRBD1,TRBV6-5,.,TRBJ2-2,TGTGCCAGCAGCTTAACACAGGGGAGCACCGGGGAGCTGTTTTTT,CASSLTQGSTGELFF
TRBD2,TRBV5-6,.,TRBJ2-7,TGTGCCAGCACCCTCGCGAGACTAGCGGGGACCTACGAGCAGTACTTC,CASTLARLAGTYEQYF
.,TRBV29-1,.,TRBJ2-1,TGCAGCGTTGAAGAACCCCCTAGTTCCTACAATGAGCAGTTCTTC,CSVEEPPSSYNEQFF